This T cell receptor beta chain came from a study of blood T cells in healthy people across ages. This CDR3 is built from 17 residues. Trimming removed 1 base at V and 7 bases at J, with 20 bases between. Germline assignment: CDR1 LGHDT and CDR2 YNNKEL (reference sequence). Healthy individuals of Caucasian origin from Russia, aged roughly 6 to 100, served as donors. Per-sample PBMC isolation yielded at least 6.5 million cells. Primed by a sample-barcoded 5' primer and a J-beta primer mix, a second PCR proceeded for 7 to 11 cycles. Through a template-switch adaptor with 12 random nucleotides, each cDNA molecule received a tag. TCRdb used MiXCR to reprocess the 5' RACE reads, holding one entry per CDR3 protein. The sample contains about 1 million distinct CDR3 sequences, 35% to 50% of which appear only once.

The sample taken for sequencing was blood. The sequence was collected from a woman aged 55-70 years in good health. The chain joins TRBV3-1 to TRBJ2-1; a weak D match, TRBD1 (5 bases). The CDR3 DNA is TGTGCCAGCAGCCAAGGGGGCTGGACCACCCCTCGGAATGAGCAGTTCTTC. This sequence encodes CASSQGGWTTPRNEQFF.